This record concerns one TCR delta chain sequence. The protein recorded in TCRdb matches a much larger clone and deviates from this DNA's translation at residue 8, suggesting a read error; the protein here is obtained by translating the DNA. TCRdb re-processed the multiplex PCR reads via CATT. The data contain about 93,000 delta-chain clones, less than 1% of them singletons. Flow sorting of PBMC yielded separate Vgamma9/Vdelta2+ and Vdelta2-negative gammadelta T cell populations for bulk repertoire analysis. Between the trimmed V and J ends, which lost 3 bases and 8 bases, there was a span of 18 bases. The CDR3 spans 14 residues. CDR1 is GEAIGNYY and CDR2 is EKD in the germline V gene. This sample was taken from a study of γδ T cells in repeated Plasmodium falciparum infection. Overall study context: Some Malian samples span acute malaria episodes; others come from no-transmission periods.

The receptor was isolated from a pool of human donors (malaria-infected and uninfected, not separated). This sequence joins TRDV2 and TRDJ1; D might be TRDD3 (6 bases). No J gene was available from TCRdb, and it was assigned here by a germline match of the DNA. Specimen: gamma-delta T cells from blood. The CDR3 nucleotides are TGTGCCTGTGACTCCGTACTGGAGGATACCAAACTCATCTTT. Amino acids: CACDSVLEDTKLIF.